A single T cell receptor (beta chain) is shown here with its context. The data stem from a study of CD8+CD57+ T cells in acquired aplastic anemia. By flow cytometry, patients selected for sequencing had shown an expansion of CD8+CD57+ cells. The template used for profiling TCR beta VDJ and CDR3 was genomic DNA. Each CDR3 protein gets one entry after TCRdb re-called the reads with MiXCR. The sample carries 250,000 to 350,000 distinct CDR3 sequences, roughly 61% recorded once. CDR1 is PRHDT, CDR2 FYEKMQ, per germline (reference sequence). There are 12 residues in the CDR3. V was shortened by 3 bases and J by 7 bases, with 9 bases between the two germline ends.

This chain links TRBV13 with TRBJ2-5; perhaps TRBD1 as D (5 bases). The receptor was isolated from a human donor with aplastic anemia. Source material: sorted CD4+, CD8+, or CD8+CD57+ T cells (not recorded which) from PBMCs. CDR3 amino acids: CASSFSQGTQYF. In DNA, the CDR3 is TGTGCCAGCAGCTTCTCGCAGGGGACCCAGTACTTC. Looking up the rest from reference TRBV13 and TRBJ2-5 gives the full variable domain: AAGVIQSPRHLIKEKRETATLKCYPIPRHDTVYWYQQGPGQDPQFLISFYEKMQSDKGSIPDRFSAQQFSDYHSELNMSSLELGDSALYFCASSFSQGTQYFGPGTRLLVL.